This T cell receptor (beta chain) was obtained from a study of MAIT cells during Salmonella Paratyphi A infection (dated by TCRdb to about 2017). Turning to the overall study: A single dose of 1-5x10^3 CFU of S. Paratyphi A strain NVGH308 was swallowed by adult volunteers aged 18 to 60. Diagnosed volunteers received ciprofloxacin 500 mg twice daily for 14 days starting at diagnosis.

Library prep was done by 5' RACE. TCRbeta was amplified in two rounds of PCR using Phusion High-Fidelity polymerase, and the primers added sample-specific barcodes. Template-switch cDNA synthesis with SMARTScribe reverse transcriptase and a TRBC-specific primer was used to generate TCRbeta libraries. After barcoding, samples were pooled and then prepared using the NEBNext Ultra DNA Library Prep Kit for Illumina. Sequencing of libraries was performed on an Illumina MiSeq with the MiSeq reagent kit v2, 300 cycles. The authors processed their data as follows. Reads were demultiplexed by barcode with Jemultiplexer and were aligned with MiTCR using default parameters. VDJtools filtered out non-functional sequences; clonotypes were defined by amino acid sequence, with frequencies based on assigned sequence reads. In the clonal space homeostasis analysis, clonotypes were binned by frequency as over-represented (0.05-1), large, medium and small. TCRdb reprocessing: public reads trimmed at Q25 with fastp, clones called with MiXCR, in-frame beta chains kept. Rows are unified per CDR3 protein, each entry keeping the most common DNA and genes. These V and J calls are TCRdb output, not the study's own analysis. Recorded for this sample are 640 or so distinct CDR3 sequences; approximately 15% of them occurred a single time. The ten largest clones represent roughly a third of the sample.

Regarding this clonotype: Its antigen specificity is not known. Base qualities are not provided; no much larger clone lies one nucleotide away.

In light of the paper, this sample's time point label describes: mid-infection, around enteric fever diagnosis. Using flow cytometry, MAIT cells, defined as Valpha7.2+ CD161+ T cells, were identified and sorted. In roughly 6 volunteers who developed enteric fever after controlled oral challenge with live Salmonella Paratyphi A, circulating MAIT cell TCRbeta repertoires were profiled over time. Every diagnosed volunteer provided MAIT cell samples at pre-infection, mid-infection and post-infection timepoints. A diagnosis of enteric fever required Paratyphi A bacteremia and/or a persistent fever above 38 degrees C that lasted more than 12 hours. Challenged volunteers were diagnosed with infection sometime between day 4 and day 7 after challenge. Between roughly 5,000 and 11,000 MAIT cells per sample were sorted directly into RNAqueous-Micro lysis buffer for RNA extraction. Lymphoprep gradient centrifugation was used to isolate peripheral blood mononuclear cells from both the blood samples and the leukocyte cones. Cells were sorted on either a BD FACSAria Fusion or a BD FACSAria III sorter.

Points the paper makes about the study in general: MAIT TRBV usage was oligoclonal, favouring TRBV20 and TRBV6, and appeared unchanged by infection. Although the availability of volunteer samples limited sample sizes, the sizes were judged adequate for detecting differences between groups. Compared with healthy controls, diagnosed volunteers had more expansion or contraction among the top five MAIT clonotypes (approximately 0.53 versus 0.13), suggesting that infection reshaped the repertoire. The space taken up by over-represented MAIT clonotypes dropped significantly from baseline to mid-infection (0.17 to 0.10), while post-infection showed no significant difference.

V drops 5 bases and J drops 0 bases, leaving 8 bases in between. As encoded in the germline V gene, CDR1 is MNHNS while CDR2 is SASEGT. Counted from cysteine to phenylalanine, this CDR3 has 15 amino acids. Kept here is only the CDR3 DNA, which spans 45 bases and is read in frame from base 1. This specimen consisted of MAIT cells from blood, obtained at the middle sampling point of the challenge study. The chain is made from TRBV6-1 and TRBJ2-6; TRBD1 is a weak D gene call, 6 bases matching. This clonotype was obtained from a person aged 18 to 70 who was deliberately infected with Salmonella Paratyphi A in a paratyphoid fever challenge study. The DNA sequence is given as TGTGCCAGCAGTACGGACAGCTCTGGGGCCAACGTCCTGACTTTC. This gives the protein CASSTDSSGANVLTF.